This passage covers 18 T cell receptor beta chains from one sample sequenced in a study of PD-L1 blockade in urothelial cancer. The time point is: peripheral blood 6 weeks after treatment start. The protocol was immunoSEQ multiplex PCR, while the TCRdb copy is restricted to in-frame clones and leaves out a portion. There are tens of thousands of clones in the sample; 88% occur only once, and about 11% lies in the top ten. The source material was PBMCs, sampled around atezolizumab (anti-PD-L1) treatment. These receptor sequences come from a man in his sixties with urothelial cancer.

This sequence joins TRBV6-6 and TRBJ2-7; D is undetermined. Germline-derived CDR1 and CDR2 are MNHNY and SVGAGI (reference sequence). The CDR3 is made up of 15 amino acids. Trimming stripped 0 bases from V and 3 bases from J, with 12 bases between. The CDR3 loop reads CASSYSNPQYYEQYF. The DNA of the CDR3 is TGTGCCAGCAGTTACTCGAACCCCCAGTACTACGAGCAGTACTTC.

This clone was detected once. A read error is likely, as this CDR3 ends without the conserved phenylalanine or tryptophan. The limits of the CDR3 on the DNA are not certain, so only TCRdb's listed CDR3 is given. This chain joins TRBV6-4 and TRBJ1-1. The CDR3 is 12 residues long, counting both termini. Germline assignment: CDR1 MRHNA and CDR2 SNTAGT. CDR3 in amino acids: CASSNGDGILNI.

The chain links TRBV27 to TRBJ2-7; 8 bases map to TRBD1. This CDR3 has 14 residues. The V segment lost 1 base and the J segment 2 bases; nucleotides outside the gene matches: 1. The V gene's germline CDR1 is MNHEY and CDR2 SMNVEV (reference sequence). CDR3 amino acids: CASSLWGQAYEQYF. CDR3 nucleotides: TGTGCCAGCAGTTTATGGGGACAGGCCTACGAGCAGTACTTC.

V gene TRBV27 combines with J gene TRBJ1-6; D is perhaps TRBD1 (5 bases). CDR3 length equals 18 residues. Germline V gives CDR1 MNHEY, CDR2 SMNVEV (reference sequence). The V gene lost 6 bases and the J gene lost 0 bases, with 18 bases spanning the gap. Written as DNA, the CDR3 is TGTGCCAGCAGGACCAAGAGGGGACTGAGCTCCTATAATTCACCCCTCCACTTT. Translating it yields CASRTKRGLSSYNSPLHF.

V usage is TRBV27 and J usage is TRBJ2-7, with a tentative D call TRBD1 (5 bases). The V gene's germline CDR1 is MNHEY and CDR2 SMNVEV (reference sequence). There are 14 residues in the CDR3. The ends were cut back, 6 bases at V and 0 bases at J, with 12 bases in the middle. CDR3 nucleotides: TGTGCCAGCAGCGTGGCAGGGATCTCCTACGAGCAGTACTTC. It yields the protein CASSVAGISYEQYF.

At least ten counts were recorded for this clone. The V and J genes are TRBV27 and TRBJ1-6; 7 bases fit TRBD1. CDR1 MNHEY and CDR2 SMNVEV come from the germline V gene (reference sequence). V gave up 2 bases and J gave up 10 bases; unmatched junction bases: 8. This CDR3 contains 15 residues. The chain's CDR3 is CASSLQVAGGSPLHF. CDR3 sequence (DNA): TGTGCCAGCAGTTTACAGGTGGCAGGGGGATCACCCCTCCACTTT.

The CDR3 reads CASSSGSNSLVTGNTIYF. The CDR3 DNA reads TGCGCCAGCAGCTCCGGTTCAAATTCTCTCGTTACTGGAAACACCATATATTTT. The chain carries TRBV5-1 and TRBJ1-3; D call uncertain. The CDR3 sequence is 18 residues long. Trimming took 3 bases from V and 2 from J, leaving 21 bases between them. Germline V lookup: CDR1 SGHRS, CDR2 YFSETQ.

V gene TRBV5-1 combines with J gene TRBJ2-7; 8 bases agree with TRBD1. The CDR3 sequence is 14 residues long. Unmatched junction bases numbered 7, after V lost 6 bases and J lost 2 bases. Germline CDR1 reads SGHRS; CDR2 reads YFSETQ. The CDR3 bases are TGCGCCAGCAATCAGGGGGCCGGAACCTACGAGCAGTACTTC. This translates into CASNQGAGTYEQYF. The full variable domain, in which reference TRBV5-1 and TRBJ2-7 provide the parts outside the CDR3, is KAGVTQTPRYLIKTRGQQVTLSCSPISGHRSVSWYQQTPGQGLQFLFEYFSETQRNKGNFPGRFSGRQFSNSRSEMNVSTLELGDSALYLCASNQGAGTYEQYFGPGTRLTVT.

The CDR3 region is CASSFGLAGQQYF. CDR3 in DNA: TGTGCCAGCAGCTTCGGACTAGCGGGGCAGCAGTACTTC. This chain joins TRBV7-9 and TRBJ2-7; 12 bases line up with TRBD2. The CDR3 loop spans 13 amino acids. Germline CDR1 is SEHNR and CDR2 is FQNEAQ (reference sequence). Trimming cost V 3 bases and J 8 bases; bases outside gene matches: 2.

This sequence joins TRBV4-1 and TRBJ2-1, with TRBD2 identical over 8 bases. V was clipped by 4 bases and J by 9 bases; unmatched bases: 8. Germline V gene data show CDR1 as MGHRA and CDR2 as YSYEKL. The CDR3 length is 14 residues. CDR3 sequence (DNA): TGCGCCAGCAGCCCCAGCGGGAGAAAGGTTGAGCAGTTCTTC. It is translated as CASSPSGRKVEQFF.

The chain couples TRBV30 to TRBJ1-1; TRBD1 is a possible D gene (6 bases). Looked up from germline, CDR1 is GTSNPN and CDR2 is SVGIG (reference sequence). The CDR3 is 14 amino acids. Trimming left V 2 bases short and J 7 bases short, with 17 bases between. CDR3 sequence (DNA): TGTGCCTGGAGTAGGGAGGGGGGCGTCCATGAAGCTTTCTTT. Protein product: CAWSREGGVHEAFF.

The chain couples TRBV29-1 to TRBJ2-1; TRBD2 matches 11 bases. Germline V gene sequence: CDR1 SQVTM, CDR2 ANQGSEA. With 7 bases clipped from V and 4 bases from J, the junction kept 6 bases outside the gene matches. The CDR3 is made up of 14 amino acids. The CDR3 coding sequence is TGCAGCGCCAATAGCGGGAGGGGGTACAATGAGCAGTTCTTC. As protein: CSANSGRGYNEQFF.

The J gene is TRBJ1-1, the V gene TRBV18; perhaps TRBD1 as D (6 bases). The ends were cut back, 3 bases at V and 8 bases at J, with 7 bases in the middle. Germline V gives CDR1 KGHSH, CDR2 LQKENI. The CDR3 spans 11 residues. CDR3 bases: TGTGCCAGCTCACCGAGGGGGGAAGCTTTCTTT. It yields the protein CASSPRGEAFF. The whole variable domain, filled in from reference TRBV18 and TRBJ1-1, reads NAGVMQNPRHLVRRRGQEARLRCSPMKGHSHVYWYRQLPEEGLKFMVYLQKENIIDESGMPKERFSAEFPKEGPSILRIQQVVRGDSAAYFCASSPRGEAFFGQGTRLTVV.

V is TRBV5-6 and J is TRBJ1-6, with D unresolved. Trimming pared 1 base from V and 9 bases from J, leaving 11 bases between. Germline loops: CDR1 SGHDT, CDR2 YYEEEE. The CDR3 sequence is 14 residues long. This CDR3 reads CASSLRREGSPLHF. The CDR3 coding sequence is TGTGCCAGCAGCTTGCGTCGGGAGGGTTCACCCCTCCACTTT.

The rearrangement joins TRBV5-1 to TRBJ2-5; no firm D call. Germline V gene data show CDR1 as SGHRS and CDR2 as YFSETQ. V was trimmed by 0 bases and J by 5 bases, leaving 14 bases between them. This CDR3 spans 15 amino acids. In DNA form, the CDR3 reads TGCGCCAGCAGCTTGGCGGCTCGGATCGGGGAGACCCAGTACTTC. Translation: CASSLAARIGETQYF.

The chain recombines TRBV4-2 with TRBJ1-3; TRBD1 agrees at 8 bases. Germline V gene data show CDR1 as LGHNA and CDR2 as YNFKEQ. The CDR3 has 20 residues. Trimming took 4 bases from V and 3 from J; bases not matched to a gene: 20. The CDR3 nucleotides read TGTGCCAGCAGCCCCGGGCCGGACAGGGATCGTAATACTGGTGGAAACACCATATATTTT. This translates into CASSPGPDRDRNTGGNTIYF.

The chain links TRBV18 to TRBJ2-4; D not resolved. The CDR3 is 12 residues long. Trimming shortened V by 4 bases and J by 8 bases, and 9 bases separated the two germline ends. The germline gives CDR1 KGHSH, CDR2 LQKENI. Here the CDR3 DNA reads TGTGCCAGCTCACTTTCCCGTGACATTCAGTACTTC. Encoded protein: CASSLSRDIQYF.

The J gene is TRBJ1-2, the V gene TRBV13; D is perhaps TRBD1 (6 bases). V was clipped by 5 bases and J by 6 bases, with 19 bases between them. The CDR3 consists of 15 residues. Germline CDR1 PRHDT, CDR2 FYEKMQ (reference sequence). The CDR3 protein is CASSAGIGGADGYTF. CDR3 bases: TGTGCCAGCAGCGCCGGGATTGGGGGCGCGGATGGCTACACCTTC.